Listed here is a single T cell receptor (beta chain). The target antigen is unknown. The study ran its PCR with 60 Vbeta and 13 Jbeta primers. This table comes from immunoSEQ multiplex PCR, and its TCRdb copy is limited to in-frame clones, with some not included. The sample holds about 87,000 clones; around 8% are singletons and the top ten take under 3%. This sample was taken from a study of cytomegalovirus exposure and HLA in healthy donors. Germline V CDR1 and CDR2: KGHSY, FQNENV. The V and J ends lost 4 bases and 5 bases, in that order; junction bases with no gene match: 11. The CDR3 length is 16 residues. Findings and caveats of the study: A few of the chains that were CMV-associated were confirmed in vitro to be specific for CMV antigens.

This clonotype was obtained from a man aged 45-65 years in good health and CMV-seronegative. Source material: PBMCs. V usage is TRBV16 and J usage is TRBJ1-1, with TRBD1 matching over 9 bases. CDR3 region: CASSLGQGLASTEAFF. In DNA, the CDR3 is TGTGCCAGCAGCCTGGGACAGGGCCTCGCGTCGACTGAAGCTTTCTTT.